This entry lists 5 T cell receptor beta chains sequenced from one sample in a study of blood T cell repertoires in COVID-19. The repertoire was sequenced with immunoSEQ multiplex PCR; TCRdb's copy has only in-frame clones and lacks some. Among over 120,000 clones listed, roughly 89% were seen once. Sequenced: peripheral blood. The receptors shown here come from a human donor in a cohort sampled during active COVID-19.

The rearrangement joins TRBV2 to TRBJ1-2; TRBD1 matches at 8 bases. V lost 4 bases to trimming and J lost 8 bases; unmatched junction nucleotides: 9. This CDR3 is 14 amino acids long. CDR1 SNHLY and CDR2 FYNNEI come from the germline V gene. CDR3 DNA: TGTGCCAGCAGTGTCGGACAGGGAATAGGAGGCTACACCTTC. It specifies CASSVGQGIGGYTF.

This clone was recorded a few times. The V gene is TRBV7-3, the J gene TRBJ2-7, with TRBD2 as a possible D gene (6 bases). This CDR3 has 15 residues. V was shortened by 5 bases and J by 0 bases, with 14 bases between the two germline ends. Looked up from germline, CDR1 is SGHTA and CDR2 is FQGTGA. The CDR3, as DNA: TGTGCCAGCAGCCTTAGCGGATCCAGCTCCTACGAGCAGTACTTC. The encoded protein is CASSLSGSSSYEQYF.

The CDR3 region has the DNA TGTGCCAGCAGCTTATCGACTACTCAAGAGACCCAGTACTTC. It is translated as CASSLSTTQETQYF. This sequence joins TRBV5-6 and TRBJ2-5; TRBD2 is a possible D gene (5 bases). Germline V gives CDR1 SGHDT, CDR2 YYEEEE. The CDR3 contains 14 residues. With 2 bases removed from V and 2 bases from J, the gap between germline ends came to 10 bases.

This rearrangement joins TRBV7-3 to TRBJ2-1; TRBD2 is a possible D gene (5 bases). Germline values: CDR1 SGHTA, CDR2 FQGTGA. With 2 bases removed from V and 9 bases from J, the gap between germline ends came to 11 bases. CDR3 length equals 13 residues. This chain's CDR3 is CASSLAIRGEQFF. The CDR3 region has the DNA TGTGCCAGCAGCTTAGCGATTCGGGGTGAGCAGTTCTTC. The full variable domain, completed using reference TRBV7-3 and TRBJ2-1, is GAGVSQTPSNKVTEKGKYVELRCDPISGHTALYWYRQSLGQGPEFLIYFQGTGAADDSGLPNDRFFAVRPEGSVSTLKIQRTERGDSAVYLCASSLAIRGEQFFGPGTRLTVL.

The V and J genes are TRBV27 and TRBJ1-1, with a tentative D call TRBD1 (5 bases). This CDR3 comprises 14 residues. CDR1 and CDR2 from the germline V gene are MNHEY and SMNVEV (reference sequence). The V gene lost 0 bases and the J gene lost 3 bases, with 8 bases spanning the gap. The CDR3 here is CASSLSDSYTEAFF. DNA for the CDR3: TGTGCCAGCAGTTTATCCGACAGTTACACTGAAGCTTTCTTT.